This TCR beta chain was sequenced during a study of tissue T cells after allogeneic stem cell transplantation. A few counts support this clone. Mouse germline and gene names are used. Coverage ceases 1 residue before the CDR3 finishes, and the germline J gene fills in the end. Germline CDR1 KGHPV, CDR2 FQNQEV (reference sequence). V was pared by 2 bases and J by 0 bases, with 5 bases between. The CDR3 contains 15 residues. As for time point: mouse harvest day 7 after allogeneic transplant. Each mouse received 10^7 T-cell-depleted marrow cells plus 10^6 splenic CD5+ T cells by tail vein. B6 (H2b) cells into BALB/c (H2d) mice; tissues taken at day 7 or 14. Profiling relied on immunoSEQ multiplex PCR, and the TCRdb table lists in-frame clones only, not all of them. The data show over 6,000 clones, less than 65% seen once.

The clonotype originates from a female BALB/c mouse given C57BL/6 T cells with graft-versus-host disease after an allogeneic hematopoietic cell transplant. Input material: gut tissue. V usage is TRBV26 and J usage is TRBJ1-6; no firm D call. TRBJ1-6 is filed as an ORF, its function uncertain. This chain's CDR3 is CASSLTDSYNSPLYF. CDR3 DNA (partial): TGTGCCAGCAGTCTGACAGATTCCTATAATTCGCCCCTCTAC.